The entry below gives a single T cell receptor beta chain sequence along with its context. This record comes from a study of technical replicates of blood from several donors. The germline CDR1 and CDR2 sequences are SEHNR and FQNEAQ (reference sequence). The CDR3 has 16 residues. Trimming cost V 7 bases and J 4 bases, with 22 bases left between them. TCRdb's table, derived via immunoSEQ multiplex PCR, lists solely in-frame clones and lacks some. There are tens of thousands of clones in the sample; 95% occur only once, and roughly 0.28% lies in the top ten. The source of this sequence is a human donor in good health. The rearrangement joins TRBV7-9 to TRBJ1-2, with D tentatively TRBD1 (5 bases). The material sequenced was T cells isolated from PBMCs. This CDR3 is CASNDGRDPSGYGYTF. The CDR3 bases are TGTGCCAGCAATGACGGCAGGGATCCTTCGGGCTATGGCTACACCTTC. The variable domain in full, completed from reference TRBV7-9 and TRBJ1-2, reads DTGVSQNPRHKITKRGQNVTFRCDPISEHNRLYWYRQTLGQGPEFLTYFQNEAQLEKSRLLSDRFSAERPKGSFSTLEIQRTEQGDSAMYLCASNDGRDPSGYGYTFGSGTRLTVV.